One and the same sample provided the 32 T cell receptor beta chains below, sequenced in a study of CD8+CD57+ T cells in acquired aplastic anemia. Profiling that covered TCR beta VDJ and CDR3 relied on genomic DNA as its template. TCRdb processed the reads anew with MiXCR; each CDR3 protein has one entry. This sample has 300,000 or so distinct CDR3 sequences, with about 50% found just once. CD8+CD57+ cell expansion had been shown by flow cytometry in patients chosen for sequencing. The sample comprised sorted CD4+, CD8+, or CD8+CD57+ T cells (not recorded which) from PBMCs. All receptors derive from a human donor with aplastic anemia.

The V and J genes are TRBV12-3 or TRBV12-4 and TRBJ1-4; 9 bases map to TRBD1. Trimming at V came to 5 bases and at J to 4 bases, leaving 5 bases not matched to a gene. There are 15 residues in the CDR3. Here the CDR3 reads CASSDTGQGNEKLFF. The DNA of the CDR3 is TGTGCCAGCAGTGATACGGGACAGGGTAATGAAAAACTGTTTTTT.

This clonotype was seen at least ten times. The CDR3: CASSTVQGNYGYTF. CDR3 nucleotide sequence: TGTGCCAGCTCAACTGTACAGGGGAACTATGGCTACACCTTC. The chain combines TRBV18 with TRBJ1-2, with 7 bases identical to TRBD1. J gave up 2 bases and V 5 bases, and 5 bases lay outside the gene matches. Germline lookup yields CDR1 KGHSH and CDR2 LQKENI. This CDR3 has 14 residues.

The chain has TRBV6-1 and TRBJ2-5; TRBD2 matches 12 bases. The CDR3 totals 18 residues. V dropped 7 bases and J dropped 1; count of bases not matched to a gene: 13. Germline V lookup: CDR1 MNHNS, CDR2 SASEGT. CDR3 nucleotide sequence: TGTGCCAGCACCAGGGACGTGGGACTAGCGGGCCTCCAAGAGACCCAGTACTTC. It is translated as CASTRDVGLAGLQETQYF.

At least ten counts were recorded for this clonotype. The V call is TRBV2, the J call TRBJ2-7; TRBD1 matches at 7 bases. J lost 3 bases, V lost 3 bases, and 5 bases had no gene match. This CDR3 contains 14 residues. CDR1 and CDR2 from the germline V gene are SNHLY and FYNNEI. CDR3 residues: CASSDRTGGYEQYF. CDR3 nucleotides: TGTGCCAGCAGTGATAGGACAGGTGGCTACGAGCAGTACTTC.

The sample holds a few counts of this clonotype. The CDR3 is CASSLDPGFTYEQYF. CDR3 in DNA: TGTGCCAGCAGCTTAGATCCAGGGTTCACCTACGAGCAGTACTTC. This chain joins TRBV7-2 and TRBJ2-7; D is perhaps TRBD1 (5 bases). CDR1 and CDR2 from the germline V gene are SGHTA and FQGNSA. The CDR3 consists of 15 residues. V lost 1 base to trimming and J lost 2 bases, with 12 bases between them.

The V call is TRBV20-1, the J call TRBJ1-2, with D uncertain. From germline, CDR1 is DFQATT and CDR2 SNEGSKA (reference sequence). CDR3 length: 14 amino acids. Trimming removed 3 bases from V and 4 bases from J, with 15 bases in between. In nucleotides, the CDR3 is TGCAGTGCTAGGAGTACTGAGGACGGCTATGGCTACACCTTC. Its protein product is CSARSTEDGYGYTF.

This chain connects TRBV5-1 to TRBJ2-6; no reliable D call. CDR3 size: 14 residues. From germline, CDR1 is SGHRS and CDR2 YFSETQ. V gave up 1 base and J gave up 4 bases, with 6 bases separating them. The CDR3 DNA sequence: TGCGCCAGCAGCTTGTGGGCGGGGGCCAACGTCCTGACTTTC. This codes for CASSLWAGANVLTF.

V and J are TRBV7-2 and TRBJ1-2; D unclear. Germline V gene data show CDR1 as SGHTA and CDR2 as FQGNSA. The CDR3 is made up of 15 amino acids. Trimming stripped 7 bases from V and 2 bases from J, with 17 bases between. The CDR3 reads CASNGGTIENYGYTF. The CDR3 DNA is TGTGCCAGCAATGGAGGCACCATCGAGAACTATGGCTACACCTTC. Filled out from reference TRBV7-2 and TRBJ1-2, the complete variable domain reads GAGVSQSPSNKVTEKGKDVELRCDPISGHTALYWYRQSLGQGLEFLIYFQGNSAPDKSGLPSDRFSAERTGGSVSTLTIQRTQQEDSAVYLCASNGGTIENYGYTFGSGTRLTVV.

This chain joins TRBV29-1 and TRBJ2-7; 10 positions match TRBD2. The J segment lost 2 bases and the V segment lost 4 bases, leaving 5 bases of the junction unmatched. This CDR3 has 14 residues. Germline CDR1 and CDR2: SQVTM and ANQGSEA. CDR3 sequence reads: CSVGGTSVAYEQYF. The CDR3 DNA follows: TGCAGCGTTGGAGGGACTAGCGTGGCCTACGAGCAGTACTTC.

The CDR3 sequence: CASSSLTTSYGYTF. The CDR3 nucleotides are TGTGCCAGCAGTTCGCTAACGACTAGCTATGGCTACACCTTC. The chain carries TRBV2 and TRBJ1-2, with unresolved D. The CDR3 consists of 14 residues. The germline V and J ends were trimmed by 5 bases and 4 bases, with 14 bases remaining between them. Germline values: CDR1 SNHLY, CDR2 FYNNEI.

The rearrangement links TRBV5-4 to TRBJ2-2, with a weak D call TRBD1 (6 bases). Trimming took off 3 bases at V and 2 bases at J, with 17 bases between the two ends. The CDR3 contains 17 residues. The germline V gene has CDR1 SGHNT and CDR2 YYREEE (reference sequence). CDR3 amino acids: CASSSSKGDTNTGELFF. Here the CDR3 DNA reads TGTGCCAGCAGCTCCTCGAAAGGGGACACCAACACCGGGGAGCTGTTTTTT.

The chain employs TRBV12-5 and TRBJ1-6; 7 nucleotides align to TRBD1. This CDR3 is built from 14 residues. From germline, CDR1 is LGHNT and CDR2 FRNRAP. The J segment lost 7 bases and the V segment lost 7 bases, leaving 7 bases of the junction unmatched. The CDR3 region is CASALGTDNSPLHF. The CDR3 coding sequence is TGTGCTAGTGCCCTTGGGACAGACAATTCACCCCTCCACTTT.

The V gene is TRBV7-9, the J gene TRBJ2-3, with D possibly matching TRBD2 (6 bases). Germline V gene lookup returns CDR1 SEHNR and CDR2 FQNEAQ (reference sequence). V was clipped by 0 bases and J by 0 bases, with 13 bases between them. This CDR3 has 17 amino acids. CDR3 region: CASSLAIASESTDTQYF. The DNA for the CDR3 is TGTGCCAGCAGCTTAGCAATCGCTAGCGAGAGCACAGATACGCAGTATTTT. The complete variable domain, with remaining parts taken from reference TRBV7-9 and TRBJ2-3, reads DTGVSQNPRHKITKRGQNVTFRCDPISEHNRLYWYRQTLGQGPEFLTYFQNEAQLEKSRLLSDRFSAERPKGSFSTLEIQRTEQGDSAMYLCASSLAIASESTDTQYFGPGTRLTVL.

The chain carries TRBV5-1 and TRBJ2-3, with TRBD1 matching 9 bases. The CDR3 has 15 amino acids. V dropped 1 base and J dropped 2; count of bases not matched to a gene: 2. Germline CDR1 and CDR2: SGHRS and YFSETQ. The CDR3 region is CASSLWTGATDTQYF. CDR3 nucleotide sequence: TGCGCCAGCAGCTTGTGGACAGGGGCCACAGATACGCAGTATTTT.

Only a few counts were recorded for this clonotype. The J gene is TRBJ2-7, the V gene TRBV9, with a weak D call TRBD1 (6 bases). V dropped 0 bases and J dropped 2 bases, with 9 bases sitting between them. The CDR3 totals 14 residues. Germline V gene data show CDR1 as SGDLS and CDR2 as YYNGEE. The CDR3 sequence is CASSVEDSPYEQYF. DNA of the CDR3: TGTGCCAGCAGCGTAGAGGACAGTCCCTACGAGCAGTACTTC. The full variable domain, completed using reference TRBV9 and TRBJ2-7, is DSGVTQTPKHLITATGQRVTLRCSPRSGDLSVYWYQQSLDQGLQFLIQYYNGEERAKGNILERFSAQQFPDLHSELNLSSLELGDSALYFCASSVEDSPYEQYFGPGTRLTVT.

The rearrangement joins TRBV7-9 to TRBJ2-1; maybe TRBD1 (6 bases). Germline CDR1 reads SEHNR; CDR2 reads FQNEAQ (reference sequence). V lost 3 bases, J lost 0 bases, and 12 bases lay in between. The CDR3 extends over 16 amino acids. The CDR3 loop is CASSLSPDSSYNEQFF. Here the CDR3 DNA reads TGTGCCAGCAGCTTGTCCCCGGACAGCTCCTACAATGAGCAGTTCTTC.

Only one count was recorded for this clonotype. V gene TRBV7-2 combines with J gene TRBJ2-2; perhaps D is TRBD1 or TRBD2 (5 bases each). Trimming removed 5 bases at V and 6 bases at J, with 13 bases between. This CDR3 spans 14 amino acids. Germline V gene sequence: CDR1 SGHTA, CDR2 FQGNSA. The DNA for the CDR3 is TGTGCCAGCAGCCAGTGGGGGTCGGCCGGGGAGCTGTTTTTT. Translating it yields CASSQWGSAGELFF.

This clonotype was counted at least ten times. This chain uses TRBV11-2 with TRBJ1-3; D is uncertain. Trimming removed 2 bases at V and 1 base at J, with 9 bases between. Germline V gene sequence: CDR1 SGHAT, CDR2 FQNNGV. CDR3 size: 15 residues. The CDR3 DNA follows: TGTGCCAGCAGCTTAACGTCAGTATCTGGAAACACCATATATTTT. Amino acid sequence: CASSLTSVSGNTIYF.

Remarks on this clonotype: The junction and the germline gene differ at one end; a read error may be behind it. This chain connects TRBV7-9 to TRBJ2-7; 7 positions agree with TRBD1. The CDR3 has 15 residues. The V gene's germline CDR1 is SEHNR and CDR2 FQNEAQ (reference sequence). The CDR3 DNA reads as TGTGCCAGCAGCCCTGGACAGGAAACGGCCTACGAGCGGTACTTC. Its protein is CASSPGQETAYERYF.

The rearrangement links TRBV2 to TRBJ1-2, with a weak D call TRBD1 (6 bases). Germline V gives CDR1 SNHLY, CDR2 FYNNEI. The germline V and J ends were trimmed by 2 bases and 4 bases, with 14 bases remaining between them. This CDR3 contains 15 residues. The CDR3, as DNA: TGTGCCAGCAGTGAAAGGGGGGAAGGTAGCTATGGCTACACCTTC. It is translated as CASSERGEGSYGYTF.

Concerning this clonotype: Germline is not matched at one junction end, which may reflect a read error. The rearrangement joins TRBV10-3 to TRBJ2-3; 9 bases match TRBD1. Germline V gene lookup returns CDR1 ENHRY and CDR2 SYGVKD. The CDR3 loop spans 14 amino acids. Here the CDR3 reads CAISETGGADMQYF. The DNA of the CDR3 is TGTGCCATCAGTGAGACAGGGGGCGCAGATATGCAGTATTTT.

This clonotype appeared many times. The chain combines TRBV19 with TRBJ2-1, with 7 bases fitting TRBD2. V shed 4 bases and J 7 bases; nucleotides not matched to a gene: 7. Germline V CDR1 and CDR2: LNHDA, SQIVND (reference sequence). The CDR3 is 14 residues long. CDR3 DNA: TGTGCCAGTAGTACCCGCGGACTAGTTAATGAGCAGTTCTTC. As protein: CASSTRGLVNEQFF.

The chain joins TRBV5-1 to TRBJ1-1; D unclear. Trimming removed 2 bases from V and 3 bases from J, with 11 bases in between. The CDR3 length is 14 residues. From germline, CDR1 is SGHRS and CDR2 YFSETQ. The CDR3 sequence: CASSFKYGDTEAFF. The CDR3 nucleotides read TGCGCCAGCAGCTTTAAGTACGGGGACACTGAAGCTTTCTTT.

About this clonotype: A read error may produce the germline difference seen at one junction end. The chain combines TRBV6-2 or TRBV6-3 with TRBJ1-3; D uncertain. The germline V gene has CDR1 MNHEY and CDR2 SVGEGT. The CDR3 length is 13 residues. The CDR3 nucleotides are TGTGCCAGCACCGGGAGCTCTGGAAACGCCATATATTTT. Translated, it gives CASTGSSGNAIYF.

This clonotype has only a few counts. The rearrangement links TRBV7-6 to TRBJ2-1, with D perhaps matching TRBD1 or TRBD2 (5 bases each). V was trimmed by 4 bases and J by 7 bases, leaving 8 bases between them. The CDR3 covers 12 residues. Looked up from germline, CDR1 is SGHVS and CDR2 is FNYEAQ. This CDR3 reads CASSWDLNEQFF. The CDR3 nucleotides are TGTGCCAGCAGCTGGGACCTTAATGAGCAGTTCTTC.

This clonotype was observed at least ten times. The genes are TRBV20-1 and TRBJ1-3; weak D call: TRBD1 (6 bases). Germline CDR1 is DFQATT and CDR2 is SNEGSKA (reference sequence). The CDR3 runs 15 residues. The V end was cut by 1 base, the J end by 3 bases, with 13 bases between. The CDR3 protein is CSARAGGKVGNTIYF. The CDR3 DNA reads as TGCAGTGCTAGAGCCGGGGGCAAGGTTGGAAACACCATATATTTT.

This clonotype was counted a few times. The gene calls are TRBV20-1 and TRBJ2-1; the D is unclear. Trimming removed 3 bases from V and 5 bases from J, with 8 bases in between. There are 12 residues in the CDR3. CDR1 is DFQATT, CDR2 SNEGSKA, per germline (reference sequence). The CDR3 reads CSASGPNNEQFF. The CDR3 coding sequence is TGCAGTGCTAGCGGACCCAACAATGAGCAGTTCTTC.

This clonotype showed up just a few times. The rearrangement uses TRBV7-2 and TRBJ2-1, with 8 bases identical to TRBD1. The CDR3 spans 13 residues. Losses at the gene ends were 5 bases for V and 8 bases for J; bases not matched to a gene: 5. Germline V lookup: CDR1 SGHTA, CDR2 FQGNSA. CDR3 in DNA: TGTGCCAGCAGCAGACAGGGGATAGATGAGCAGTTCTTC. This gives the protein CASSRQGIDEQFF. Supplemented by reference TRBV7-2 and TRBJ2-1, the full variable domain reads GAGVSQSPSNKVTEKGKDVELRCDPISGHTALYWYRQSLGQGLEFLIYFQGNSAPDKSGLPSDRFSAERTGGSVSTLTIQRTQQEDSAVYLCASSRQGIDEQFFGPGTRLTVL.

The chain combines TRBV7-9 with TRBJ2-3; no clear D gene. CDR1 and CDR2 from the germline V gene are SEHNR and FQNEAQ (reference sequence). The CDR3 spans 13 residues. V lost 5 bases and J lost 5, with 11 bases in between. CDR3 sequence: CASSGSWVDTQYF. CDR3 in DNA: TGTGCCAGCAGCGGGTCTTGGGTAGATACGCAGTATTTT.

The chain recombines TRBV29-1 with TRBJ2-3, with D possibly being TRBD2 (5 bases). This CDR3 spans 12 amino acids. Germline CDR1 and CDR2: SQVTM and ANQGSEA. V was clipped by 7 bases and J by 4 bases, with 12 bases between them. The CDR3: CSGRIRADTQYF. Here the CDR3 DNA reads TGCAGCGGGAGGATTAGGGCAGATACGCAGTATTTT.

CDR3 amino acids: CSASAGTEGIQPQHF. The CDR3, as DNA: TGCAGTGCTTCCGCCGGGACTGAGGGTATACAGCCCCAGCATTTT. This chain joins TRBV20-1 and TRBJ1-5; D perhaps matches TRBD1 (5 bases). Trimming took off 5 bases at V and 7 bases at J, with 21 bases between the two ends. Germline V CDR1 and CDR2: DFQATT, SNEGSKA (reference sequence). CDR3 size: 15 residues.

This clonotype appeared a single time. The chain joins TRBV2 to TRBJ1-5; unclear D gene. V was trimmed by 0 bases and J by 1 base, leaving 4 bases between them. The CDR3 covers 14 residues. Germline V lookup: CDR1 SNHLY, CDR2 FYNNEI. In DNA, the CDR3 is TGTGCCAGCAGTGAAGCGCTCAGCAATCAGCCCCAGCATTTT. Encoded protein: CASSEALSNQPQHF.